A selection of T cell receptor beta chains follows, all from one sample in a study of long-term antiretroviral therapy in people with HIV. The table came from immunoSEQ multiplex PCR; TCRdb's copy has only in-frame clones and leaves some out. The table records fewer than 30,000 clones, 95% of them present only once. The specimen comprised unsorted PBMCs, sampled 5.3 years after starting antiretroviral therapy. These receptors came from a young man with HIV. Each CDR3 is given with its conserved first and last residue. A D gene is named only where the DNA matches it firmly. A row's size may be missing; if present it is once, few, many or a size class.

abundance	j_gene	v_gene	len	d_gene	CDR3aa	CDR3nt
.	TRBJ2-1	TRBV5-1	16	TRBD2	CASSLAASGGNNEQFF	TGCGCCAGCAGCTTGGCCGCTAGCGGGGGGAACAATGAGCAGTTCTTC
.	TRBJ2-3	TRBV19	16	TRBD2	CASKGLAVGRADTQYF	TGTGCCAGTAAAGGGCTAGCGGTCGGTAGGGCAGATACGCAGTATTTT
.	TRBJ1-5	TRBV4-2	12	.	CASSQGNQPQHF	TGTGCCAGCAGCCAAGGGAATCAGCCCCAGCATTTT
.	TRBJ2-1	TRBV19	13	.	CASSITQNNEQFF	TGTGCCAGTAGTATTACACAGAACAATGAGCAGTTCTTC
.	TRBJ1-1	TRBV5-1	16	TRBD1	CASRPGQGVVNTEAFF	TGCGCCAGCAGGCCGGGACAGGGGGTGGTGAACACTGAAGCTTTCTTT
.	TRBJ2-3	TRBV13	14	.	CASSPGFGGDTQYF	TGTGCCAGCAGCCCCGGCTTTGGTGGGGATACGCAGTATTTT
.	TRBJ2-7	TRBV7-8	14	TRBD2	CASSFGGGSYEQYF	TGTGCCAGCAGCTTCGGCGGGGGCTCCTACGAGCAGTACTTC
.	TRBJ2-5	TRBV7-9	17	TRBD2	CASSPIRGVAVQETQYF	TGTGCCAGCAGCCCCATCCGGGGGGTAGCGGTCCAAGAGACCCAGTACTTC
.	TRBJ1-2	TRBV27	13	.	CASGGGGQDGYTF	TGTGCCAGTGGGGGAGGGGGGCAGGATGGCTACACCTTC
.	TRBJ1-1	TRBV6-5	15	.	CASRPSLVMNTEAFF	TGTGCCAGCAGGCCCAGCCTAGTTATGAACACTGAAGCTTTCTTT
.	TRBJ2-6	TRBV4-3	16	.	CASSQVAGSGANVLTF	TGCGCCAGCAGCCAAGTTGCAGGCTCCGGGGCCAACGTCCTGACTTTC
.	TRBJ2-5	TRBV28	16	.	CASRPDGPGFQETQYF	TGTGCCAGCAGGCCGGACGGGCCAGGCTTCCAAGAGACCCAGTACTTC
.	TRBJ1-1	TRBV14	13	.	CASSPGTRDEAFF	TGTGCCAGCAGCCCAGGGACGAGAGATGAAGCTTTCTTT
.	TRBJ1-3	TRBV7-9	11	.	CASSFGDTIYF	TGTGCCAGCAGCTTCGGGGACACCATATATTTT
.	TRBJ1-1	TRBV12-5	14	.	CASGGNDQNTEAFF	TGTGCTAGTGGTGGGAACGACCAGAACACTGAAGCTTTCTTT
.	TRBJ2-1	TRBV7-9	14	.	CASSLNARGAEQFF	TGTGCCAGCAGCTTAAACGCTAGAGGGGCTGAGCAGTTCTTC
.	TRBJ1-1	TRBV29-1	12	.	CSVERSNTEAFF	TGCAGCGTTGAACGTTCAAACACTGAAGCTTTCTTT
.	TRBJ2-1	TRBV15	15	TRBD2	CATSRTSGGYNEQFF	TGTGCCACCAGCAGGACTAGCGGGGGCTACAATGAGCAGTTCTTC
.	TRBJ2-3	TRBV5-1	15	TRBD2	CASSTSGGRPDTQYF	TGCGCCAGCAGCACGTCGGGAGGAAGACCAGATACGCAGTATTTT
.	TRBJ2-7	TRBV4-1	13	.	CASSHTTGKAQYF	TGCGCCAGCAGCCACACTACGGGGAAGGCGCAGTACTTC
once	TRBJ2-7	TRBV4-1	15	TRBD1	CASSQDPGGASEQYF	TGCGCCAGCAGCCAAGATCCAGGGGGCGCGTCCGAGCAGTACTTC
.	TRBJ2-1	TRBV7-9	15	.	CASSAQRDPRNEQFF	TGTGCCAGCAGCGCGCAAAGGGACCCGAGGAATGAGCAGTTCTTC
.	TRBJ2-4	TRBV11-2	15	.	CASSLDTGSKNIQYF	TGTGCCAGCAGCTTAGACACAGGTTCCAAAAACATTCAGTACTTC
.	TRBJ1-6	TRBV19	16	.	CASSQIGGLNNSPLHF	TGTGCCAGTAGTCAAATCGGGGGACTGAATAATTCACCCCTCCACTTT
once	TRBJ2-7	TRBV5-4	15	.	CASSLGWEVLREQYF	TGTGCCAGCAGCTTGGGGTGGGAAGTGCTTCGCGAGCAGTACTTC
.	TRBJ1-5	TRBV6-1	13	.	CASSRPLLQPQHF	TGTGCCAGCAGTCGACCCTTGCTTCAGCCCCAGCATTTT
.	TRBJ1-5	TRBV28	13	.	CSSRDPGNQPQHF	TGTTCCTCCCGAGACCCAGGTAATCAGCCCCAGCATTTT
.	TRBJ2-3	TRBV29-1	15	TRBD2	CSVVWREGRADTQYF	TGCAGCGTTGTTTGGCGGGAGGGACGCGCAGATACGCAGTATTTT
.	TRBJ2-1	TRBV10-3	12	.	CAIGGQNNEQFF	TGTGCCATCGGCGGACAGAACAATGAGCAGTTCTTC
.	TRBJ2-3	TRBV4-3	17	.	CASSQLQDSAGQDTQYF	TGCGCCAGCAGCCAACTTCAAGACTCGGCGGGACAAGATACGCAGTATTTT
.	TRBJ2-7	TRBV30	15	.	CAWSDRQFIGAEQYF	TGTGCCTGGAGTGATCGGCAGTTCATTGGTGCCGAGCAGTACTTC
.	TRBJ2-5	TRBV7-9	13	.	CASSGLEGETQYF	TGTGCCAGCAGCGGCCTAGAGGGAGAGACCCAGTACTTC
.	TRBJ1-1	TRBV6-5	16	TRBD1	CASSSGQGRMNTEAFF	TGTGCCAGCAGTTCCGGACAGGGAAGGATGAACACTGAAGCTTTCTTT
.	TRBJ2-7	TRBV4-3	13	.	CASSQEGGSEQYF	TGCGCCAGCAGCCAAGAAGGGGGGTCCGAGCAGTACTTC
.	TRBJ2-1	TRBV9	16	TRBD1	CASSVGVGGFGNEQFF	TGTGCCAGCAGCGTAGGGGTAGGGGGCTTTGGCAATGAGCAGTTCTTC